This T cell receptor (beta chain) comes out of a study of blood T cell repertoires in COVID-19. Study details: Spain, Italy and the United States supplied samples that represented acute and convalescent COVID-19. T cells, B-cell-depleted T cells, or PBMCs provided the cDNA or gDNA that served as material.

The CDR3 loop spans 15 amino acids. Germline lookup yields CDR1 MDHEN and CDR2 SYDVKM. Germline trimming cut 4 bases from V and 4 bases from J; bases unmatched to any gene: 7. How the authors handled the data: Reference gene primer amplification gave nucleated cell count estimates. Using immunoSEQ multiplex PCR, the repertoire was profiled, and TCRdb retains in-frame clones only, with some absent. V, J and clone size were drawn from that table, and D and trimming were deduced from the DNA. Among approximately 350,000 clones listed, more than 70% were seen once. This clone was found a few times. The rearrangement links TRBV28 to TRBJ1-2; 9 nucleotides line up with TRBD1. Sequencing was done on a sample of peripheral blood. The sequence was collected from a man younger than 40 with active or convalescent COVID-19. CDR3 amino acids: CASSSTDRGGYGYTF. The CDR3 region has the DNA TGTGCCAGCAGTTCCACGGACAGGGGCGGCTATGGCTACACCTTC.